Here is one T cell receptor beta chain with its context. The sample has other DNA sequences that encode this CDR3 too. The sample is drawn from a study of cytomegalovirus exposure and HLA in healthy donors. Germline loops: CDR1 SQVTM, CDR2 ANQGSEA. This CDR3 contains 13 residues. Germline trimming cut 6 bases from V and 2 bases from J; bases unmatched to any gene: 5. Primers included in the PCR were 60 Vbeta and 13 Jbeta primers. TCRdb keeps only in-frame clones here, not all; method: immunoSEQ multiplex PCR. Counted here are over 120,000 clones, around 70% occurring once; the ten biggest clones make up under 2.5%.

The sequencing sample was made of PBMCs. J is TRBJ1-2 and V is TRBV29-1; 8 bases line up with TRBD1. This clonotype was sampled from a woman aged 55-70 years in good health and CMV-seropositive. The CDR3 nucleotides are TGCAGCGTAGGACAGGGCCTCAACTATGGCTACACCTTC. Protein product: CSVGQGLNYGYTF. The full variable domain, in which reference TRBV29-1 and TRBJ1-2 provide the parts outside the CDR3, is SAVISQKPSRDICQRGTSLTIQCQVDSQVTMMFWYRQQPGQSLTLIATANQGSEATYESGFVIDKFPISRPNLTFSTLTVSNMSPEDSSIYLCSVGQGLNYGYTFGSGTRLTVV.